This T cell receptor beta chain was sequenced for a study of cytomegalovirus exposure and HLA in healthy donors. Study-level points and caveats: In vitro work confirmed that a few CMV-associated chains recognize CMV antigens. The classifier was said to identify cytomegalovirus status with high specificity and sensitivity. Most of the CMV-associated TCR beta chains (in a later analysis) appeared to be HLA-restricted.

Concerning this clone itself: As yet, its antigen is unknown.

V was pared by 5 bases and J by 7 bases, with 21 bases between. There are 15 residues in the CDR3. The germline V gene encodes CDR1 SNHLY and CDR2 FYNNEI. It was with 60 Vbeta and 13 Jbeta primers that the PCR ran. The protocol was immunoSEQ multiplex PCR, while the TCRdb copy is restricted to in-frame clones and leaves out a portion. The table has approximately 150,000 clones, roughly 79% seen once. The source is a woman aged 35 to 49 in good health and CMV-seropositive. Sequencing input: PBMCs. This chain links TRBV2 with TRBJ2-7; perhaps TRBD2 as D (7 bases). The CDR3 bases are TGTGCCAGCAGTCCCCTGGGGGGGGCCTTGGGTGAGCAGTACTTC. This gives the protein CASSPLGGALGEQYF.